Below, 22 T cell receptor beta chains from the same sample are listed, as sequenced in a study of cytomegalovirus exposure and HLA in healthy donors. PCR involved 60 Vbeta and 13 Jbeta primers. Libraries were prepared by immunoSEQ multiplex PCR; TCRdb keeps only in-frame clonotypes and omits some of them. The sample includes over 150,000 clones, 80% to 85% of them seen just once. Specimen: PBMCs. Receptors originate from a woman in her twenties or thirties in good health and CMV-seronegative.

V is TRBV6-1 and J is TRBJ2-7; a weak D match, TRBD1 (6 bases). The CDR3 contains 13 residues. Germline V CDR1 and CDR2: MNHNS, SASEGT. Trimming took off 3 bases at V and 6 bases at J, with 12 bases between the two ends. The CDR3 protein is CASSEFTGSEQYF. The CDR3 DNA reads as TGTGCCAGCAGTGAGTTTACAGGGTCCGAGCAGTACTTC.

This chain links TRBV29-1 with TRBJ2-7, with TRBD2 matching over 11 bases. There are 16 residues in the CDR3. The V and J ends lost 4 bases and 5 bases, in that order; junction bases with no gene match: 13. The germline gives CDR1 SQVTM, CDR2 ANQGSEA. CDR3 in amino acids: CSVVTGTSGPYHEQYF. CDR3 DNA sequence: TGCAGCGTTGTAACCGGGACTAGCGGACCGTACCACGAGCAGTACTTC.

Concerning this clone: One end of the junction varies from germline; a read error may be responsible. In nucleotides, the CDR3 is TGTTCCAGCAGCGGGACTAGCACAATCCAAGAGACCCAGTTCTTC. Translation gives CSSSGTSTIQETQFF. The V and J genes are TRBV7-9 and TRBJ2-1; 9 bases match TRBD2. This CDR3 has 15 residues. Germline V lookup: CDR1 SEHNR, CDR2 FQNEAQ (reference sequence).

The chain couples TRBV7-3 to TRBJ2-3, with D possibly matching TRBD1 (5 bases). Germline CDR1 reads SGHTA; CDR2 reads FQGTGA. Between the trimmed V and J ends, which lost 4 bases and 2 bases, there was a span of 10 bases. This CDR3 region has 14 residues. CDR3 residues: CASSSQGLTDTQYF. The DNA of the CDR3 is TGTGCCAGCAGCTCCCAGGGTCTCACAGATACGCAGTATTTT. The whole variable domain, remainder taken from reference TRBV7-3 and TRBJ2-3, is GAGVSQTPSNKVTEKGKYVELRCDPISGHTALYWYRQSLGQGPEFLIYFQGTGAADDSGLPNDRFFAVRPEGSVSTLKIQRTERGDSAVYLCASSSQGLTDTQYFGPGTRLTVL.

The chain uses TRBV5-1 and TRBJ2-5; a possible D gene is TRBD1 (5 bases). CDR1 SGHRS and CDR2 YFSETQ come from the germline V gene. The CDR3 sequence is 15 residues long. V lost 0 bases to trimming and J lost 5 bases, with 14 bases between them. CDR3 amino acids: CASSLGQGSLETQYF. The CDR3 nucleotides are TGCGCCAGCAGCTTGGGGCAGGGTAGTTTGGAGACCCAGTACTTC.

The chain's CDR3 is CASRYGTPYNEQFF. DNA of the CDR3: TGTGCCAGCAGGTACGGGACACCTTACAATGAGCAGTTCTTC. The gene calls are TRBV6-5 and TRBJ2-1; tentative D call: TRBD1 (6 bases). Trimming pared 6 bases from V and 4 bases from J, leaving 13 bases between. The CDR3 covers 14 residues. The germline V gene has CDR1 MNHEY and CDR2 SVGAGI.

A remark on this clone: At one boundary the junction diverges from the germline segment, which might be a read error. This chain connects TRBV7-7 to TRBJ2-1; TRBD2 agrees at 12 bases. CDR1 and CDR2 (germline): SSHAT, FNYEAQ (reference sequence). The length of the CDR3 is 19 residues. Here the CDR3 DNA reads TGTGCTAGCAGCTTAGATGGGACTAGCGGGTCAAGCTCCTACAATGAGCAGTTCTTC. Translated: CASSLDGTSGSSSYNEQFF. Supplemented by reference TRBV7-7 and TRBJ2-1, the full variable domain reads GAGVSQSPRYKVTKRGQDVTLRCDPISSHATLYWYQQALGQGPEFLTYFNYEAQPDKSGLPSDRFSAERPEGSISTLTIQRTEQRDSAMYRCASSLDGTSGSSSYNEQFFGPGTRLTVL.

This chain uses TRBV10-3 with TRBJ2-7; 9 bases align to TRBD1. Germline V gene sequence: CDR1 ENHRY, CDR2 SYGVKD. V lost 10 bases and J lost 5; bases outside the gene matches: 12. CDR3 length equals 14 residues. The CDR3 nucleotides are TGTGCCACCCCTCCGGGACAGGGTCCTAACGAGCAGTACTTC. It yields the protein CATPPGQGPNEQYF.

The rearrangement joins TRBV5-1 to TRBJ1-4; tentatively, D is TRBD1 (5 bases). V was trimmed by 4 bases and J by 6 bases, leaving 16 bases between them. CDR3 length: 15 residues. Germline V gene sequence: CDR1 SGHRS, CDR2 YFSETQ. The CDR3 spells CASSDDGGGYEKLFF. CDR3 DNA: TGCGCCAGCAGCGACGACGGGGGGGGGTATGAAAAACTGTTTTTT.

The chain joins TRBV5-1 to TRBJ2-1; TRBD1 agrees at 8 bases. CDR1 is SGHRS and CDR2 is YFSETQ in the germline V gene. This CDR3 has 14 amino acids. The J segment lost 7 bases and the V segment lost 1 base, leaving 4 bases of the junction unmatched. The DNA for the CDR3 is TGCGCCAGCAGCTTGCTACAGGGGGTGAATGAGCAGTTCTTC. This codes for CASSLLQGVNEQFF.

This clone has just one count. DNA of the CDR3: TGTGCCAGCAGCCTAGCGGGGGCCAACAATGAGCAGTTCTTC. Amino acid sequence: CASSLAGANNEQFF. The chain employs TRBV5-8 and TRBJ2-1; 10 bases line up with TRBD2. Unmatched junction bases numbered 3, after V lost 4 bases and J lost 5 bases. Germline V CDR1 and CDR2: SGHTS, YDEGEE. The CDR3 runs to 14 residues.

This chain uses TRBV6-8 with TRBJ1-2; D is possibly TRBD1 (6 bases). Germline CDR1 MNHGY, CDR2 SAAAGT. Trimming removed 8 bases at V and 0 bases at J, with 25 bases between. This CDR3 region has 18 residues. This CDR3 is CASDTRIRTVRPNYGYTF. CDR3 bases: TGTGCCAGCGATACACGTATCCGGACAGTCCGCCCTAACTATGGCTACACCTTC.

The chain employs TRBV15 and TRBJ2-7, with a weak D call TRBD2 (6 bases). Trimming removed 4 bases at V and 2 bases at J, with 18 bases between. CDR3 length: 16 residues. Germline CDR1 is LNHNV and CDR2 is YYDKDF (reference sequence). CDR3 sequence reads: CATSKGQGGKTYEQYF. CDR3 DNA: TGTGCCACCAGCAAAGGTCAGGGCGGGAAGACCTACGAGCAGTACTTC.

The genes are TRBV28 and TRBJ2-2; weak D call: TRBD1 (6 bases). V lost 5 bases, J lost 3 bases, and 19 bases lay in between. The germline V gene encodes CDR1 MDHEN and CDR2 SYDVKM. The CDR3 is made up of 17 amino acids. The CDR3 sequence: CASSHGTGTFDTGELFF. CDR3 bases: TGTGCCAGCAGTCACGGGACCGGGACATTCGACACCGGGGAGCTGTTTTTT.

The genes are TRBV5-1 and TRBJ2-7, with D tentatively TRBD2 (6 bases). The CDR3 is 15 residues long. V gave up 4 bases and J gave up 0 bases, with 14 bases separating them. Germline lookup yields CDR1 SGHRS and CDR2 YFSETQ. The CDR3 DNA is TGCGCCAGCAGCCCACTTGGGGGGAGCTCCTACGAGCAGTACTTC. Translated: CASSPLGGSSYEQYF.

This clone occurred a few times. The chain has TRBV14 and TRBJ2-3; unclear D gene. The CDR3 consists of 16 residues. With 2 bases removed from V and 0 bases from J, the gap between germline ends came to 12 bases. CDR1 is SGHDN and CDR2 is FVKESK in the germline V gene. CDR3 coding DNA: TGTGCCAGCAGCCAAAACTTACCGCGGAGCACAGATACGCAGTATTTT. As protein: CASSQNLPRSTDTQYF.

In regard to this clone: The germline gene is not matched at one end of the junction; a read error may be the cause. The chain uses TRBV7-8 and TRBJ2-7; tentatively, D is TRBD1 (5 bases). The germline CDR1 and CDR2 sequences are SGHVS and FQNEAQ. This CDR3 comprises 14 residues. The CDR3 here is CASRSGLSSYERYF. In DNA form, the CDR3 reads TGTGCCAGCAGGTCAGGGTTGAGCTCCTACGAGCGGTACTTC.

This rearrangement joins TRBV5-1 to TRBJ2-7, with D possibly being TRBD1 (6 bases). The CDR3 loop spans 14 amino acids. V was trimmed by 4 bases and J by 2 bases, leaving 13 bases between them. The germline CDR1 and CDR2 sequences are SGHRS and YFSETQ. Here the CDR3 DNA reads TGCGCCAGCAGCCGTACGACAGGTACCTACGAGCAGTACTTC. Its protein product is CASSRTTGTYEQYF.

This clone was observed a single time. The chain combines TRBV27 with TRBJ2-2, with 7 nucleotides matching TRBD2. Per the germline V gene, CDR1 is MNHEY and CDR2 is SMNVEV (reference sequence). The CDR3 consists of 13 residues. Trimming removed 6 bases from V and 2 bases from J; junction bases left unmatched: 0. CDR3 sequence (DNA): TGTGCCAGCAGGGGACTAAACACCGGGGAGCTGTTTTTT. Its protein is CASRGLNTGELFF.

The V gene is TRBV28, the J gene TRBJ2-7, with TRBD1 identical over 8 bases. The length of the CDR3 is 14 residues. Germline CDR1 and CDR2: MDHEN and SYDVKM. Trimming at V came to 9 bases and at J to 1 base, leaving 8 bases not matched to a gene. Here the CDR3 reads CASSETGGSYEQYF. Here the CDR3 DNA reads TGTGCCAGTTCAGAAACAGGGGGGTCCTACGAGCAGTACTTC. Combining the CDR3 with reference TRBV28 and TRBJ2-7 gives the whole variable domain DVKVTQSSRYLVKRTGEKVFLECVQDMDHENMFWYRQDPGLGLRLIYFSYDVKMKEKGDIPEGYSVSREKKERFSLILESASTNQTSMYLCASSETGGSYEQYFGPGTRLTVT.

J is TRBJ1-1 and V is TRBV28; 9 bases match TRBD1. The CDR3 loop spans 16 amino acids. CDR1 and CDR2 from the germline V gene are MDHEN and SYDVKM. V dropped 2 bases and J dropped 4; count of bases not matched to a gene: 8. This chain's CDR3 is CASSLALGTGRTEAFF. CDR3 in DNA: TGTGCCAGCAGTTTAGCCCTTGGGACAGGGCGCACTGAAGCTTTCTTT.

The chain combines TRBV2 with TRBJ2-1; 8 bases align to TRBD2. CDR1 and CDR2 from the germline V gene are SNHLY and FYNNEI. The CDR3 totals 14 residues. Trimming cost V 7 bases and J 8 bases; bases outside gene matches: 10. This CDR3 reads CASKGLDPADEQFF. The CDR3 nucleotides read TGTGCCAGCAAGGGACTAGACCCCGCGGATGAGCAGTTCTTC.